This T cell receptor (beta chain) was observed in a study of T cells in Graves' hyperthyroidism and ophthalmopathy. Authors of the study amplified TCR beta CDR3 regions from RNA transcripts. Initially, a first-round RT-PCR of the TCR CDR3 employed the HTBI primer set. Each CDR3 protein is one row after TCRdb ran MiXCR on the multiplex PCR reads. This table has fewer than 500,000 distinct CDR3 sequences, 13% to 15% appearing once. Looked up from germline, CDR1 is SGHAT and CDR2 is FQNNGV. The CDR3 spans 16 residues. Study findings and constraints: Most thyroid clonotypes with frequency above 0.001 were detected in blood.

On this clonotype itself: The antigen is undetermined. A much bigger clone sits one base away, suggesting this may be a read error.

The gene calls are TRBV11-2 and TRBJ2-1; D is undetermined. The specimen was blood. The receptor was derived from a woman aged 30 to 39 with Graves' ophthalmopathy. The CDR3 coding sequence is TGTGCCAGCAGCTTAGATGTGACATTCTCCTACAATGAGCAGTCCTTC. It is translated as CASSLDVTFSYNEQSF.